This TCR beta chain was obtained from a study of response to subunit inactivated influenza vaccine. TCRdb reanalysed the RT-PCR reads using MiXCR and keeps one entry per CDR3 protein. The sample contains more than 700,000 distinct CDR3 sequences, around 20% of which appear only once. There are a few counts of this clonotype. The sequence derives from a man aged 45-60 years who received an inactivated influenza vaccine. The input for sequencing was PBMCs from blood, taken about 5 days after vaccination.

CDR3: CASSPADRATYEQYF. DNA of the CDR3: TGTGCCAGCAGTCCCGCGGACAGGGCGACCTACGAGCAGTACTTC. V is TRBV28 and J is TRBJ2-7, with 8 bases lining up with TRBD1. The CDR3 has 15 amino acids. Germline V lookup: CDR1 MDHEN, CDR2 SYDVKM. The junction had 8 bases not matched to a gene; V was cut back by 5 bases and J by 2 bases.